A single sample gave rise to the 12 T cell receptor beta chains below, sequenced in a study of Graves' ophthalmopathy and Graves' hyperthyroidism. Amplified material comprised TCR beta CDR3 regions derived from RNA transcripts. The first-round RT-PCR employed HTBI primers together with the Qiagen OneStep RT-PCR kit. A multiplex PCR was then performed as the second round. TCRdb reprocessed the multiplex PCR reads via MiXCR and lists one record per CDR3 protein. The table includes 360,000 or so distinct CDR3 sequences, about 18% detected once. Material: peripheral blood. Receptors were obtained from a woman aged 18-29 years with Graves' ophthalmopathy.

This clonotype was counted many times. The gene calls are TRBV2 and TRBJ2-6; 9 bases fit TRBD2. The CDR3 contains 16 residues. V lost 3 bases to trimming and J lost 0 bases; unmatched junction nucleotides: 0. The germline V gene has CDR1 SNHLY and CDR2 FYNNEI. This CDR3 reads CASSERGGSGANVLTF. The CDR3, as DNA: TGTGCCAGCAGTGAGCGGGGGGGCTCTGGGGCCAACGTCCTGACTTTC.

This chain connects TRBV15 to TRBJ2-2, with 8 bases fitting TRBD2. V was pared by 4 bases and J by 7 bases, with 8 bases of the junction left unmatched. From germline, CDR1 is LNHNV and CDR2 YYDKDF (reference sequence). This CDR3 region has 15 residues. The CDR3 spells CATSTAGLAGGELFF. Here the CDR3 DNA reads TGTGCCACCAGCACCGCCGGACTAGCTGGCGGGGAGCTGTTTTTT.

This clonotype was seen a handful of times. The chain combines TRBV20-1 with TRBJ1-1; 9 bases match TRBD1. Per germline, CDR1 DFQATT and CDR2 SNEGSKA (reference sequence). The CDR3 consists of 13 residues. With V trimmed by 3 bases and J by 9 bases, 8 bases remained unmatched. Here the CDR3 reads CSARRQGERKAFF. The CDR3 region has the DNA TGCAGTGCTAGGAGACAGGGGGAACGGAAAGCTTTCTTT.

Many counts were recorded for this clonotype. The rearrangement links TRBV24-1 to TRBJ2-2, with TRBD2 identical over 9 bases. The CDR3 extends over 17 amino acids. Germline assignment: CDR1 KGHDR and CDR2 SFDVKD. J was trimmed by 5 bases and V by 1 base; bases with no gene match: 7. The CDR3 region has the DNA TGTGCCACCAGTGATTTAGGCGGAGCGGGAGGAACCGGGGAGCTGTTTTTT. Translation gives CATSDLGGAGGTGELFF.

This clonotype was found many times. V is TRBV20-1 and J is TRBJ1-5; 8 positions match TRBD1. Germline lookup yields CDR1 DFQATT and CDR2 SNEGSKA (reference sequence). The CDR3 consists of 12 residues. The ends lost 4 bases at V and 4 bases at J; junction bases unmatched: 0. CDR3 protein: CSANRGNQPQHF. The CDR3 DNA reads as TGCAGTGCTAACAGGGGGAATCAGCCCCAGCATTTT.

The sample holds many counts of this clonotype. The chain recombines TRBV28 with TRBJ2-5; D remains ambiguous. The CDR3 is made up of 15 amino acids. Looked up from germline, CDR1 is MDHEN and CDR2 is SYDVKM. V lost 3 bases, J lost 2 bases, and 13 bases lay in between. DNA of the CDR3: TGTGCCAGCAGTTTGGAAGGGAATGGGCAAGAGACCCAGTACTTC. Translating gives CASSLEGNGQETQYF. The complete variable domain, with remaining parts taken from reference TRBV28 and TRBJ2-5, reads DVKVTQSSRYLVKRTGEKVFLECVQDMDHENMFWYRQDPGLGLRLIYFSYDVKMKEKGDIPEGYSVSREKKERFSLILESASTNQTSMYLCASSLEGNGQETQYFGPGTRLLVL.

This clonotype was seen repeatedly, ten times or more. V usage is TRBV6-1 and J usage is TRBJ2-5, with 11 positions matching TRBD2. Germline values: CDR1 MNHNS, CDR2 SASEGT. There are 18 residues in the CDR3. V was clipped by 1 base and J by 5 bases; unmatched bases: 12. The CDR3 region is CASSEGVVGLAGEETQYF. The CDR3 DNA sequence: TGTGCCAGCAGTGAAGGCGTCGTAGGACTAGCGGGTGAGGAGACCCAGTACTTC.

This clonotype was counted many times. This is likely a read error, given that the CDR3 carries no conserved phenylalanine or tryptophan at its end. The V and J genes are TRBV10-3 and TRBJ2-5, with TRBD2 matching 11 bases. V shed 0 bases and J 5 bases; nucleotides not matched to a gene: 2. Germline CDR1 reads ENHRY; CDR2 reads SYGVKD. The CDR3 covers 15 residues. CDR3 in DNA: TGTGCCATCAGTGAGTCGTTAGCGGGAGGGGAGACCCAGTACCTC. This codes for CAISESLAGGETQYL.

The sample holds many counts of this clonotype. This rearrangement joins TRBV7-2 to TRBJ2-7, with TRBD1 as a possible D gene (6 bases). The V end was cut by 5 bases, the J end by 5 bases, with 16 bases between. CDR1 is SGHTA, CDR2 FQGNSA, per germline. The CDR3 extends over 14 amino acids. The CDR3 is CASSRAGTSHEQYF. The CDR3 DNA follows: TGTGCCAGCAGCCGGGCCGGGACATCCCACGAGCAGTACTTC.

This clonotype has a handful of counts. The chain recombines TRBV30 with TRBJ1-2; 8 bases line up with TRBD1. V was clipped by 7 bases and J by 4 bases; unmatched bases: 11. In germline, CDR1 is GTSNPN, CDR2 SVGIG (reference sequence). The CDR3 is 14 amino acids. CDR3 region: CALGGDRGSYGYTF. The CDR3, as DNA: TGTGCCTTGGGGGGTGACAGGGGATCCTATGGCTACACCTTC.

This CDR3 is CASRPDTQETQYF. The CDR3, as DNA: TGTGCCAGCAGACCGGACACCCAAGAGACCCAGTACTTC. V gene TRBV7-9 combines with J gene TRBJ2-5, with a tentative D call TRBD1 (5 bases). In germline, CDR1 is SEHNR, CDR2 FQNEAQ (reference sequence). V was trimmed by 6 bases and J by 1 base, leaving 9 bases between them. The CDR3 extends over 13 amino acids.

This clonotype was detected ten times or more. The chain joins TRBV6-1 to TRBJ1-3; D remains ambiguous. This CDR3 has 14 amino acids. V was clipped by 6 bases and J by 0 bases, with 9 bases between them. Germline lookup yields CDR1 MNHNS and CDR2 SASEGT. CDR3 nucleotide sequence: TGTGCCAGCAGAGTCGCAATCTCTGGAAACACCATATATTTT. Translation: CASRVAISGNTIYF.